The 4 T cell receptor beta chains below come from one sample, sequenced in a study of lymphopenia after photon versus proton radiotherapy. Data came from immunoSEQ multiplex PCR; TCRdb stores just in-frame clones and leaves some out. The sample includes thousands of clones, about nine tenths of them seen just once. Sequences were derived from peripheral blood, sampled from a patient treated with photon-based radiotherapy. These receptors were obtained from a man in his fifties or sixties with cholangiocarcinoma.

The V and J genes are TRBV11-2 and TRBJ2-7, with D perhaps matching TRBD1 or TRBD2 (6 bases each). The CDR3 contains 16 residues. Germline assignment: CDR1 SGHAT and CDR2 FQNNGV. Trimming pared 1 base from V and 0 bases from J, leaving 13 bases between. CDR3 in amino acids: CASSLAGGDSSYEQYF. For the CDR3, the DNA is TGTGCCAGCAGCTTAGCCGGGGGCGATAGCTCCTACGAGCAGTACTTC. The full variable domain, with the rest looked up from reference TRBV11-2 and TRBJ2-7, is EAGVAQSPRYKIIEKRQSVAFWCNPISGHATLYWYQQILGQGPKLLIQFQNNGVVDDSQLPKDRFSAERLKGVDSTLKIQPAKLEDSAVYLCASSLAGGDSSYEQYFGPGTRLTVT.

The gene calls are TRBV6-1 and TRBJ2-7; the D is unclear. Germline CDR1 MNHNS, CDR2 SASEGT. There are 15 residues in the CDR3. V lost 3 bases and J lost 0, with 12 bases in between. CDR3 sequence reads: CASSESVDFSYEQYF. The CDR3 DNA follows: TGTGCCAGCAGTGAGTCGGTAGACTTCTCCTACGAGCAGTACTTC.

The chain links TRBV7-6 to TRBJ1-2; maybe TRBD1 (5 bases). This CDR3 is 18 amino acids long. With 0 bases removed from V and 5 bases from J, the gap between germline ends came to 22 bases. Germline V lookup: CDR1 SGHVS, CDR2 FNYEAQ. For the CDR3, the DNA is TGTGCCAGCAGCTTAGCGGCCCAGGGAACTGTGTCGGCTTATGGCTACACCTTC. Protein product: CASSLAAQGTVSAYGYTF.

The J gene is TRBJ2-1, the V gene TRBV7-6; D is ambiguous. The CDR3 has 11 residues. V lost 2 bases to trimming and J lost 8 bases, with 4 bases between them. CDR1 and CDR2 (germline): SGHVS, FNYEAQ. CDR3 region: CASSLHDEQFF. DNA for the CDR3: TGTGCCAGCAGCTTACACGATGAGCAGTTCTTC.